This T cell receptor (beta chain) was profiled in a study of blood T cell repertoires in COVID-19. Turning to the study itself: Spain, Italy and the United States supplied samples that represented acute and convalescent COVID-19. From T cells, B-cell-depleted T cells, or PBMCs came the material, which was cDNA or gDNA.

Methods used by the authors: Reference gene primer amplification gave estimated nucleated cell counts. Sequencing was performed with immunoSEQ multiplex PCR; in TCRdb, only in-frame clones are kept and a portion is missing. V, J and clone size derive from that table, while D and trimming were established from the DNA sequence. This table holds 150,000 to 200,000 clones, roughly nine tenths found once. The germline gives CDR1 SGHRS, CDR2 YFSETQ. Trimming stripped 1 base from V and 2 bases from J, with 11 bases between. The CDR3 runs 15 residues. Sequences were obtained from peripheral blood. The receptor was derived from a man younger than 35 who had recovered from COVID-19. The chain combines TRBV5-1 with TRBJ2-3, with D perhaps matching TRBD2 (5 bases). The CDR3 reads CASSLPGLNTDTQYF. For the CDR3, the DNA is TGCGCCAGCAGCTTGCCTGGACTCAACACAGATACGCAGTATTTT.